The 4 T cell receptor beta chains below all came from one sample that was sequenced in a study of OX40 agonist ivuxolimab in advanced cancers. Using immunoSEQ multiplex PCR, the repertoire was profiled, and TCRdb retains in-frame clones only, with some absent. Here the sample spans about 49,000 clones, about 93% being singletons. The sample was CD4+ or CD8+ T cells sorted from blood, taken in a trial of the OX40 agonist ivuxolimab. These receptors were taken from an adult with an advanced solid tumor such as melanoma, head and neck, liver or kidney cancer.

The chain recombines TRBV28 with TRBJ2-1; 12 bases fit TRBD2. Germline CDR1 and CDR2: MDHEN and SYDVKM. The V gene end was trimmed by 2 bases and the J gene end by 10 bases; junction bases not matched to a gene: 9. This CDR3 region has 16 residues. DNA for the CDR3: TGTGCCAGCAGTTTACCCCGACTAGCGGGAGCCGGGGAGCAGTTCTTC. Translation gives CASSLPRLAGAGEQFF.

The CDR3 here is CASSQDGLAAPPDTQYF. The CDR3 bases are TGCGCCAGCAGCCAAGATGGACTGGCCGCCCCTCCAGATACGCAGTATTTT. The rearrangement uses TRBV4-3 and TRBJ2-3, with D perhaps matching TRBD2 (5 bases). The V gene lost 0 bases and the J gene lost 4 bases, with 17 bases spanning the gap. The CDR3 loop spans 17 amino acids. CDR1 is LGHNA and CDR2 is YSLEER in the germline V gene.

The chain combines TRBV27 with TRBJ2-7, with 7 bases lining up with TRBD1. Germline loops: CDR1 MNHEY, CDR2 SMNVEV (reference sequence). This CDR3 has 14 residues. Trimming cost V 5 bases and J 4 bases; bases outside gene matches: 8. The CDR3 sequence is CASSPDQTGYEQYF. The CDR3 coding sequence is TGTGCCAGCAGTCCGGATCAGACAGGGTACGAGCAGTACTTC.

The chain joins TRBV4-3 to TRBJ1-2; D is unclear. The V end lost 0 bases, the J end lost 1 base, and 9 bases lay between the germline ends. The length of the CDR3 is 15 residues. Germline lookup yields CDR1 LGHNA and CDR2 YSLEER. Here the CDR3 DNA reads TGCGCCAGCAGCCAAGAAAGGCTCAATAACTATGGCTACACCTTC. Translation: CASSQERLNNYGYTF.